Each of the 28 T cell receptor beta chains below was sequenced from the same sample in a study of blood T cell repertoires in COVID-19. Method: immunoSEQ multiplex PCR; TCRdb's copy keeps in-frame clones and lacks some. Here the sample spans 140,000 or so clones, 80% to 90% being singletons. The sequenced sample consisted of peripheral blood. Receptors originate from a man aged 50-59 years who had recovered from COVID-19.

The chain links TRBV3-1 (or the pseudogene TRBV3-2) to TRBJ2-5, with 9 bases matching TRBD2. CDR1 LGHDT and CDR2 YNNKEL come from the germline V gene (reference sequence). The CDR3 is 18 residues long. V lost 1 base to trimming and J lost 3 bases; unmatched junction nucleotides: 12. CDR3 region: CASSQGSSGRGGKETQYF. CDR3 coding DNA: TGTGCCAGCAGCCAAGGATCTTCCGGGCGGGGGGGCAAAGAGACCCAGTACTTC.

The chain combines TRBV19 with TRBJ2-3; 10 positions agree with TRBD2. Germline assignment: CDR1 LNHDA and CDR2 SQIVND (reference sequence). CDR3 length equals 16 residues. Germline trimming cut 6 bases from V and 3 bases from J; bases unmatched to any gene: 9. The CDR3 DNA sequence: TGTGCCAGTAGGGGTAGAGCGGGGGGGAAAACAGATACGCAGTATTTT. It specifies CASRGRAGGKTDTQYF.

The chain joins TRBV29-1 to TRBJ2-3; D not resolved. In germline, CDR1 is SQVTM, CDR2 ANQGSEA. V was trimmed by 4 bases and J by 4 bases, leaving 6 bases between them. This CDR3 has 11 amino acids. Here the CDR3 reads CSVGASDTQYF. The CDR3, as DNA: TGCAGCGTTGGGGCTTCAGATACGCAGTATTTT.

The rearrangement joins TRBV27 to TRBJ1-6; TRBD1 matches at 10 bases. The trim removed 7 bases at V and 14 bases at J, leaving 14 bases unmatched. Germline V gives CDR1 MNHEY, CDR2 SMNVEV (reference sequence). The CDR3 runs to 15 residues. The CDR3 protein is CASNPTGGSFSTLHF. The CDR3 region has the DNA TGTGCCAGCAACCCGACAGGGGGCTCTTTTTCCACCCTCCACTTT.

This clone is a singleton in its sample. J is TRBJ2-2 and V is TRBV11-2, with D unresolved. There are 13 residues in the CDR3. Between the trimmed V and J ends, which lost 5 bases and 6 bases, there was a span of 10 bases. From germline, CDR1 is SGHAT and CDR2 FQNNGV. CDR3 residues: CASSLRLSGELFF. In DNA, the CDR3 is TGTGCCAGCAGCCTGAGACTCTCCGGGGAGCTGTTTTTT.

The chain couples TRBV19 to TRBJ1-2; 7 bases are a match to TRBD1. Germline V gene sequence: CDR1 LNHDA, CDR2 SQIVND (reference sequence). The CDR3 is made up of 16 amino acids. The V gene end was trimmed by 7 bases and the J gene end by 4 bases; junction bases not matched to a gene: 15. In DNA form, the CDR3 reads TGTGCCAGTAATCCCTTATTAGGGGGCGCCGGCTATGGCTACACCTTC. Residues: CASNPLLGGAGYGYTF. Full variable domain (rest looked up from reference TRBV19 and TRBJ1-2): DGGITQSPKYLFRKEGQNVTLSCEQNLNHDAMYWYRQDPGQGLRLIYYSQIVNDFQKGDIAEGYSVSREKKESFPLTVTSAQKNPTAFYLCASNPLLGGAGYGYTFGSGTRLTVV.

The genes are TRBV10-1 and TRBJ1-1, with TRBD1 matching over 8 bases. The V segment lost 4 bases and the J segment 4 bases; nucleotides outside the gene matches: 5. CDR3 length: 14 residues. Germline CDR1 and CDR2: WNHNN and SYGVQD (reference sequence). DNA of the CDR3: TGCGCCAGCAGTGCTCAGGGGGCGCGCACTGAAGCTTTCTTT. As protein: CASSAQGARTEAFF.

The CDR3 DNA sequence: TGTGCCAGCAGCTTAAGGACAGGGGACTACGAGCAGTACTTC. Its translation: CASSLRTGDYEQYF. The chain recombines TRBV7-2 with TRBJ2-7; 9 nucleotides match TRBD1. From germline, CDR1 is SGHTA and CDR2 FQGNSA. V dropped 2 bases and J dropped 3; count of bases not matched to a gene: 2. CDR3 length: 14 residues.

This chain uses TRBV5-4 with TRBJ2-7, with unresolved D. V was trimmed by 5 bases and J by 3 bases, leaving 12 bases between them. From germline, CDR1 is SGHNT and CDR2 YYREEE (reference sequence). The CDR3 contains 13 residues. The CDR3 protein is CASSPPRFYEQYF. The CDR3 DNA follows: TGTGCCAGCAGTCCCCCTCGTTTCTACGAGCAGTACTTC.

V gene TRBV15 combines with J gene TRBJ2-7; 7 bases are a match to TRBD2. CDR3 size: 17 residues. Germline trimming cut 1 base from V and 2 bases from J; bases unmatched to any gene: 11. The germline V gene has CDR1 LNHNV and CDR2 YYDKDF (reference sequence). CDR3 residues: CATSRAQGGAGTYEQYF. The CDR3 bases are TGTGCCACCAGCAGAGCCCAAGGAGGAGCGGGGACCTACGAGCAGTACTTC.

In nucleotides, the CDR3 is TGTGCCAGTAGTCCGCAGGGGGCAGATGGCTACACCTTC. The encoded protein is CASSPQGADGYTF. The V call is TRBV19, the J call TRBJ1-2; TRBD1 matches 8 bases. This CDR3 contains 13 residues. With 5 bases clipped from V and 6 bases from J, the junction kept 5 bases outside the gene matches. Germline V gene data show CDR1 as LNHDA and CDR2 as SQIVND (reference sequence).

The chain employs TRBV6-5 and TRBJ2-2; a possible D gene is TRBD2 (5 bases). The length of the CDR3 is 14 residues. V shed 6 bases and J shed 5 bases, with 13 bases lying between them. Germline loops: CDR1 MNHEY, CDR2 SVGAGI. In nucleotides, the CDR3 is TGTGCCAGCAGGACGTCGGGGATTACCGGGGAGCTGTTTTTT. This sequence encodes CASRTSGITGELFF.

The CDR3 DNA is TGCGCCAGCAGCTACGACAGGGGAGGCGCCGAGCAGTACTTC. The encoded protein is CASSYDRGGAEQYF. This chain links TRBV5-1 with TRBJ2-7; 8 nucleotides agree with TRBD1. The germline V gene encodes CDR1 SGHRS and CDR2 YFSETQ. Unmatched junction bases numbered 8, after V lost 3 bases and J lost 6 bases. The length of the CDR3 is 14 residues.

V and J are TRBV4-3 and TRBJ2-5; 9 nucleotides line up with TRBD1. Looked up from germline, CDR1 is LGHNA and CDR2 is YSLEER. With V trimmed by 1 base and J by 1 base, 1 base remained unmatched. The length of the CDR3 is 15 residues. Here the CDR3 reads CASSQVTGGQETQYF. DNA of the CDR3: TGCGCCAGCAGCCAAGTGACAGGGGGCCAAGAGACCCAGTACTTC.

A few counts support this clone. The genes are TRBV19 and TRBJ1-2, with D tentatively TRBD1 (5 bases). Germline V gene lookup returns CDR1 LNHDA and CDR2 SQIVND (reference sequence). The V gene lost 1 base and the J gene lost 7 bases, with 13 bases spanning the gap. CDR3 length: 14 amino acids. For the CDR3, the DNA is TGTGCCAGTAGTATAGGGTGGGGCAGCGCTGGCTACACCTTC. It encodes CASSIGWGSAGYTF.

CDR3 sequence (DNA): TGTGCCAGCAGCCTGACCGGGACAGGGGGGTACAATGAGCAGTTCTTC. Translated: CASSLTGTGGYNEQFF. The J gene is TRBJ2-1, the V gene TRBV4-2; 11 bases align to TRBD1. Germline V gives CDR1 LGHNA, CDR2 YNFKEQ. Losses at the gene ends were 4 bases for V and 4 bases for J; bases not matched to a gene: 6. The CDR3 loop spans 16 amino acids.

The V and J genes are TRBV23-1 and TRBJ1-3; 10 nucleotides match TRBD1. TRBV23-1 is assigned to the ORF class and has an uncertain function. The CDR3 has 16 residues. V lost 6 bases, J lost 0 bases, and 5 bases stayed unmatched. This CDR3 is CASSRDRGHSGNTIYF. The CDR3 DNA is TGCGCCAGCAGCCGGGACAGGGGACACTCTGGAAACACCATATATTTT.

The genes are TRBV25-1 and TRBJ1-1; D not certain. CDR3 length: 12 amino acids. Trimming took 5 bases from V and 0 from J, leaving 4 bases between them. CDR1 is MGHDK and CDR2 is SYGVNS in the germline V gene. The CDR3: CASSSVNTEAFF. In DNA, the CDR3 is TGTGCCAGCAGTTCAGTGAACACTGAAGCTTTCTTT.

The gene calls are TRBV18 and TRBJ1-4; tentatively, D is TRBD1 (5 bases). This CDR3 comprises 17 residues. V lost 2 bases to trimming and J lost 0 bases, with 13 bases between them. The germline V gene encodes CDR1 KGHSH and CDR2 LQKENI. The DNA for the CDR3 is TGTGCCAGCTCACCATTCGTGGGGGGTGCAACTAATGAAAAACTGTTTTTT. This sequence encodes CASSPFVGGATNEKLFF.

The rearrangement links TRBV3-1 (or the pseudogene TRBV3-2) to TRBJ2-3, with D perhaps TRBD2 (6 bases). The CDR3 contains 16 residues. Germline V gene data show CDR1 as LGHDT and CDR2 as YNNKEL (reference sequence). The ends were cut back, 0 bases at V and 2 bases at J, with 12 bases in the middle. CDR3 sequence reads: CASSQDARDPTDTQYF. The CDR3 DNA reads TGTGCCAGCAGCCAAGATGCGCGGGACCCCACAGATACGCAGTATTTT.

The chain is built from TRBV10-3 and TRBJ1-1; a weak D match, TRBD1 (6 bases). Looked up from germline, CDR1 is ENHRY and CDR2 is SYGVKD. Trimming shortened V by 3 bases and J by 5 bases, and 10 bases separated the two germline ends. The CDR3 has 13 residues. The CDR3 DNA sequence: TGTGCCATCAGTGAAGGGGGAGGGACTGAAGCTTTCTTT. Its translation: CAISEGGGTEAFF.

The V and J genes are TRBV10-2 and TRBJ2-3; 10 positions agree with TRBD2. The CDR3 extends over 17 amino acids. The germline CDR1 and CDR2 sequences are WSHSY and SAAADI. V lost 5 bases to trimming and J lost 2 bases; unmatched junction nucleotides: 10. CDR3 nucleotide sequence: TGCGCCAGCAGTTCGTCTAGCGGGGGCATACACACAGATACGCAGTATTTT. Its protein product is CASSSSSGGIHTDTQYF.

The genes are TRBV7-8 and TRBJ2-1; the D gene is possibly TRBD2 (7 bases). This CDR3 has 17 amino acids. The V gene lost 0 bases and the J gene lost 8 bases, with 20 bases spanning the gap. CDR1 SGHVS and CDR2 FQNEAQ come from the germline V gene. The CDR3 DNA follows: TGTGCCAGCAGCTTAGCGCGCGTCTTCGGGGGGCGTGATGAGCAGTTCTTC. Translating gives CASSLARVFGGRDEQFF. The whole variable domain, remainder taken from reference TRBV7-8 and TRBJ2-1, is GAGVSQSPRYKVAKRGQDVALRCDPISGHVSLFWYQQALGQGPEFLTYFQNEAQLDKSGLPSDRFFAERPEGSVSTLKIQRTQQEDSAVYLCASSLARVFGGRDEQFFGPGTRLTVL.

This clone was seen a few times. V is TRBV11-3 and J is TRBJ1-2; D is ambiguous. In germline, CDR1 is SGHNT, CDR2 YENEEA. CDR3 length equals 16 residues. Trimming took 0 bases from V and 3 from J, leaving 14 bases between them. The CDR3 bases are TGTGCCAGCAGCTTAGATCAGGCCGGGATAGACTATGGCTACACCTTC. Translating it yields CASSLDQAGIDYGYTF.

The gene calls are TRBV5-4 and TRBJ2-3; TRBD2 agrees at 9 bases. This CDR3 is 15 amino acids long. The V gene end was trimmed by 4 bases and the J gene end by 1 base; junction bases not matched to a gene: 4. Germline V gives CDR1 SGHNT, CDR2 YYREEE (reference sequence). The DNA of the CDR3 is TGTGCCAGCAGCCTGGGACTAGCTGGCACAGATACGCAGTATTTT. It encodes CASSLGLAGTDTQYF. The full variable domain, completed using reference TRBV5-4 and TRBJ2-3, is ETGVTQSPTHLIKTRGQQVTLRCSSQSGHNTVSWYQQALGQGPQFIFQYYREEENGRGNFPPRFSGLQFPNYSSELNVNALELDDSALYLCASSLGLAGTDTQYFGPGTRLTVL.

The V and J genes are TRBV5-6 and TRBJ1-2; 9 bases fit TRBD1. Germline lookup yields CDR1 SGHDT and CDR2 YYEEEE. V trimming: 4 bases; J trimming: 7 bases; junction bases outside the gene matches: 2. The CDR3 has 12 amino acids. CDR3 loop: CASSLDRGGYTF. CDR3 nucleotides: TGTGCCAGCAGCCTGGACAGGGGTGGCTACACCTTC.

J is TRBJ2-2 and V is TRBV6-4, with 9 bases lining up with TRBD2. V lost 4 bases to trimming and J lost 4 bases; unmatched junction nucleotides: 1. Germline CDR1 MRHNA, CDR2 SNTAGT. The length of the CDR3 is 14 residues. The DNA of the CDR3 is TGTGCCAGCAGTGGCGGGGGGGCCACCGGGGAGCTGTTTTTT. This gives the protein CASSGGGATGELFF.

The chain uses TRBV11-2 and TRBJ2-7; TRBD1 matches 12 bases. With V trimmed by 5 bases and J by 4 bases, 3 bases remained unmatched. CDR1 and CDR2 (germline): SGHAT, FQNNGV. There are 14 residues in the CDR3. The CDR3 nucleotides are TGTGCCAGCAGCCCGGGACAGGGGGCTTACGAGCAGTACTTC. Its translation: CASSPGQGAYEQYF.